The 26 T cell receptor beta chains presented below share a single source sample, sequenced in a study of blood T cell repertoires in COVID-19. TCRdb keeps only in-frame clones here, not all; method: immunoSEQ multiplex PCR. This table holds around 130,000 clones, 84% found once. The sample comprised peripheral blood. The receptors were sampled from a man aged 25-45 years with COVID-19, enrolled during active disease.

A word on this clone: Compared with germline, one end of the junction differs, possibly owing to a read error. The V call is TRBV7-7, the J call TRBJ2-2; 7 bases match TRBD1. Germline V CDR1 and CDR2: SSHAT, FNYEAQ (reference sequence). The CDR3 runs 13 residues. CDR3 sequence (DNA): TGTGCTAGCAGGGCAGGGGGCACCGGGGAGCTGTTTTTT. Translating gives CASRAGGTGELFF.

The gene calls are TRBV6-5 and TRBJ1-2, with a possible D match to TRBD1 (5 bases). Germline V gives CDR1 MNHEY, CDR2 SVGAGI. CDR3 length: 13 amino acids. With 6 bases removed from V and 4 bases from J, the gap between germline ends came to 12 bases. CDR3 bases: TGTGCCAGCAGACAAGACAGTCCCTATGGCTACACCTTC. Translation gives CASRQDSPYGYTF.

The chain has TRBV4-3 and TRBJ2-5; D is perhaps TRBD2 (5 bases). Germline V CDR1 and CDR2: LGHNA, YSLEER. V lost 3 bases to trimming and J lost 5 bases, with 19 bases between them. This CDR3 is 16 amino acids long. CDR3 amino acids: CASSHGPVLEAETQYF. CDR3 in DNA: TGCGCCAGCAGCCATGGTCCCGTACTAGAAGCTGAGACCCAGTACTTC.

The chain recombines TRBV6-2 or TRBV6-3 with TRBJ2-7; D is perhaps TRBD1 (7 bases). V lost 5 bases, J lost 6 bases, and 11 bases lay in between. Germline V lookup: CDR1 MNHEY, CDR2 SVGEGT. The CDR3 covers 12 residues. The CDR3 loop is CASSPQGGEQYF. The CDR3 coding sequence is TGTGCCAGCAGTCCCCAGGGGGGCGAGCAGTACTTC.

This rearrangement joins TRBV30 to TRBJ2-1, with D unresolved. V was cut by 2 bases and J by 0 bases, with 11 bases left in between. The V gene's germline CDR1 is GTSNPN and CDR2 SVGIG (reference sequence). The CDR3 length is 15 residues. CDR3 loop: CAWSFDSSSYNEQFF. The CDR3 nucleotides are TGTGCCTGGAGTTTCGACTCCAGCTCCTACAATGAGCAGTTCTTC.

The chain employs TRBV5-4 and TRBJ1-6; D gene ambiguous. Looked up from germline, CDR1 is SGHNT and CDR2 is YYREEE (reference sequence). V was shortened by 4 bases and J by 1 base, with 15 bases between the two germline ends. CDR3 size: 17 residues. As DNA, the CDR3 is TGTGCCAGCAGCCCCGGAGGAGCGGGTTCCTATAATTCACCCCTCCACTTT. Its translation: CASSPGGAGSYNSPLHF.

The rearrangement links TRBV19 to TRBJ1-5; 8 nucleotides line up with TRBD1. Germline assignment: CDR1 LNHDA and CDR2 SQIVND (reference sequence). The CDR3 length is 16 residues. V dropped 9 bases and J dropped 3; count of bases not matched to a gene: 13. The CDR3 here is CASKPKKQGVNQPQHF. The CDR3 bases are TGTGCCAGCAAGCCAAAAAAACAGGGGGTCAATCAGCCCCAGCATTTT.

This chain links TRBV4-2 with TRBJ2-2; D is undetermined. Between the trimmed V and J ends, which lost 1 base and 4 bases, there was a span of 16 bases. This CDR3 is 17 amino acids long. Germline CDR1 and CDR2: LGHNA and YNFKEQ. The CDR3 DNA reads TGTGCCAGCAGCCAAGGTTCTCTACTACGTGGCACCGGGGAGCTGTTTTTT. Its protein is CASSQGSLLRGTGELFF.

The V gene is TRBV30, the J gene TRBJ1-4; tentative D call: TRBD1 (5 bases). This CDR3 region has 15 residues. The germline gives CDR1 GTSNPN, CDR2 SVGIG (reference sequence). V was cut by 2 bases and J by 4 bases, with 14 bases left in between. The CDR3 is CAWSQLAGRNEKLFF. The CDR3 nucleotides read TGTGCCTGGAGTCAGTTGGCGGGACGTAATGAAAAACTGTTTTTT.

The J gene is TRBJ2-3, the V gene TRBV19; 8 bases are a match to TRBD2. Germline assignment: CDR1 LNHDA and CDR2 SQIVND (reference sequence). The trim removed 3 bases at V and 1 base at J, leaving 9 bases unmatched. The CDR3 sequence is 17 residues long. CDR3 DNA: TGTGCCAGTAGTATTCGGCCGCTCGGGGGGGGCACAGATACGCAGTATTTT. This encodes CASSIRPLGGGTDTQYF.

The chain combines TRBV10-3 with TRBJ2-2; weak D call: TRBD1 (5 bases). The CDR3 is 13 residues long. V was shortened by 7 bases and J by 3 bases, with 9 bases between the two germline ends. Germline assignment: CDR1 ENHRY and CDR2 SYGVKD. Here the CDR3 reads CAITDSHTGELFF. As DNA, the CDR3 is TGTGCCATCACCGACAGTCACACCGGGGAGCTGTTTTTT.

This clone was detected only once. The V call is TRBV10-3, the J call TRBJ1-1; 8 bases map to TRBD1. From germline, CDR1 is ENHRY and CDR2 SYGVKD. This CDR3 is 15 amino acids long. J gave up 3 bases and V 7 bases, and 10 bases lay outside the gene matches. This chain's CDR3 is CAITVTGVGDTEAFF. The CDR3 nucleotides read TGTGCCATCACTGTGACAGGGGTTGGGGACACTGAAGCTTTCTTT.

The chain combines TRBV13 with TRBJ2-1, with TRBD1 as a possible D gene (6 bases). Deletions cut 7 bases from V and 2 bases from J, with 12 bases between. The CDR3 runs 14 residues. Germline V gene data show CDR1 as PRHDT and CDR2 as FYEKMQ (reference sequence). CDR3 residues: CASTQGTPYNEQFF. The CDR3 DNA is TGTGCCAGCACGCAGGGGACCCCCTACAATGAGCAGTTCTTC.

The chain recombines TRBV7-2 with TRBJ2-3; 13 bases line up with TRBD2. The CDR3 has 16 residues. V lost 3 bases to trimming and J lost 4 bases; unmatched junction nucleotides: 4. The germline V gene encodes CDR1 SGHTA and CDR2 FQGNSA. CDR3 bases: TGTGCCAGCAGCTTGTATGGGACTAGCGGGGCAGATACGCAGTATTTT. The encoded protein is CASSLYGTSGADTQYF.

This clone has only one observation. The V gene is TRBV12-3 or TRBV12-4, the J gene TRBJ2-3, with a weak D call TRBD1 (6 bases). V gave up 7 bases and J gave up 5 bases, with 10 bases separating them. There are 12 residues in the CDR3. The CDR3 DNA reads TGTGCCAGCATCCCGACAGGAGATACGCAGTATTTT. It translates to CASIPTGDTQYF.

This clone has only one observation. The chain employs TRBV10-2 and TRBJ2-7, with a weak D call TRBD2 (6 bases). The CDR3 runs to 13 residues. Germline V lookup: CDR1 WSHSY, CDR2 SAAADI. Trimming cost V 7 bases and J 0 bases, with 10 bases left between them. Here the CDR3 reads CASTGRSSYEQYF. CDR3 DNA sequence: TGCGCCAGCACCGGGAGAAGCTCCTACGAGCAGTACTTC.

The V gene is TRBV3-1 (or the pseudogene TRBV3-2), the J gene TRBJ2-7; the D gene is possibly TRBD2 (5 bases). The CDR3 runs to 13 residues. Looked up from germline, CDR1 is LGHDT and CDR2 is YNNKEL (reference sequence). V was cut by 1 base and J by 5 bases, with 9 bases left in between. The CDR3 sequence: CASSQGTGNEQYF. For the CDR3, the DNA is TGTGCCAGCAGCCAAGGAACGGGGAACGAGCAGTACTTC.

The chain employs TRBV5-8 and TRBJ2-7; no firm D call. Germline-derived CDR1 and CDR2 are SGHTS and YDEGEE. V lost 5 bases to trimming and J lost 4 bases, with 4 bases between them. The CDR3 loop spans 10 amino acids. The CDR3, as DNA: TGTGCCAGCAGTTCGTACGAGCAGTACTTC. Its protein product is CASSSYEQYF. Full variable domain (missing parts from reference TRBV5-8 and TRBJ2-7): EAGVTQSPTHLIKTRGQQATLRCSPISGHTSVYWYQQALGLGLQFLLWYDEGEERNRGNFPPRFSGRQFPNYSSELNVNALELEDSALYLCASSSYEQYFGPGTRLTVT.

The count of this clone is one. The chain carries TRBV27 and TRBJ2-2; D is undetermined. CDR1 is MNHEY, CDR2 SMNVEV, per germline (reference sequence). V was clipped by 4 bases and J by 3 bases, with 3 bases between them. The CDR3 totals 12 residues. The CDR3 protein is CASSSYTGELFF. CDR3 in DNA: TGTGCCAGCAGTTCGTACACCGGGGAGCTGTTTTTT.

The chain recombines TRBV2 with TRBJ1-2; D possibly corresponds to TRBD1 (5 bases). V was clipped by 4 bases and J by 1 base, with 7 bases between them. This CDR3 contains 13 residues. Germline lookup yields CDR1 SNHLY and CDR2 FYNNEI. CDR3 DNA: TGTGCCAGCAGTGGAGACAGTAACTATGGCTACACCTTC. Translated, it gives CASSGDSNYGYTF.

This rearrangement joins TRBV6-1 to TRBJ2-1, with 10 bases that match TRBD2. Germline V gene lookup returns CDR1 MNHNS and CDR2 SASEGT. Trimming removed 0 bases from V and 6 bases from J; junction bases left unmatched: 5. This CDR3 has 16 residues. The DNA of the CDR3 is TGTGCCAGCAGTGAAGCGCCCGGGACTAGCGCCAATGAGCAGTTCTTC. It encodes CASSEAPGTSANEQFF.

The rearrangement uses TRBV2 and TRBJ1-1, with D unclear. The V gene's germline CDR1 is SNHLY and CDR2 FYNNEI. V was shortened by 4 bases and J by 0 bases, with 9 bases between the two germline ends. The CDR3 consists of 14 residues. The CDR3 spells CASSASGLNTEAFF. The CDR3 nucleotides are TGTGCCAGCAGTGCGTCAGGCCTGAACACTGAAGCTTTCTTT.

The V and J genes are TRBV19 and TRBJ1-2; no firm D call. V was trimmed by 0 bases and J by 6 bases, leaving 8 bases between them. The CDR3 loop spans 13 amino acids. Per germline, CDR1 LNHDA and CDR2 SQIVND (reference sequence). The CDR3 DNA sequence: TGTGCCAGTAGTATAGAGGGAGGACATGGCTACACCTTC. Translating gives CASSIEGGHGYTF. The full variable domain, in which reference TRBV19 and TRBJ1-2 provide the parts outside the CDR3, is DGGITQSPKYLFRKEGQNVTLSCEQNLNHDAMYWYRQDPGQGLRLIYYSQIVNDFQKGDIAEGYSVSREKKESFPLTVTSAQKNPTAFYLCASSIEGGHGYTFGSGTRLTVV.

The V gene is TRBV14, the J gene TRBJ2-5; D not certain. The V end was cut by 4 bases, the J end by 4 bases, with 7 bases between. Germline V gene sequence: CDR1 SGHDN, CDR2 FVKESK. The CDR3 spans 12 residues. The DNA for the CDR3 is TGTGCCAGCAGCCGCGCTCTAGAGACCCAGTACTTC. Translated: CASSRALETQYF.

CDR3 protein: CASTLQGPWGAFF. CDR3 sequence (DNA): TGTGCCAGCACCCTACAGGGGCCGTGGGGAGCTTTCTTT. The chain employs TRBV12-3 or TRBV12-4 and TRBJ1-1, with 7 bases aligning to TRBD1. The CDR3 is made up of 13 amino acids. The J segment lost 10 bases and the V segment lost 7 bases, leaving 12 bases of the junction unmatched.

The chain carries TRBV15 and TRBJ2-1; 9 bases map to TRBD2. This CDR3 comprises 16 residues. The germline V gene has CDR1 LNHNV and CDR2 YYDKDF (reference sequence). Trimming cost V 3 bases and J 5 bases; bases outside gene matches: 8. CDR3 DNA: TGTGCCACCAGCAGCTGGGAGACTAGCGGCAACAATGAGCAGTTCTTC. Its translation is CATSSWETSGNNEQFF.